The rows below give T cell receptor beta chains drawn from one sample of a study of response to subunit inactivated influenza vaccine. TCRdb processed the RT-PCR reads anew with MiXCR; each CDR3 protein has one entry. The repertoire includes 150,000 or so distinct CDR3 sequences, approximately 11% of them detected once, and around 11% sits in the top ten. The sequenced sample was non-naive T cells sorted from PBMCs, obtained 35 to 45 days after vaccination. Receptor source: a man aged 50-60 years who received an inactivated influenza vaccine. Each CDR3 is given with its conserved first and last residue. The order of the fields is V gene, clone size, D gene, CDR3 length, J gene, CDR3 protein, CDR3 DNA. The D gene is left open where the match is weak. Only part of the rows carry a size: once, few, many, or a class if the clone is expanded.

TRBV6-1,once,TRBD1,14,TRBJ2-1,CASSGRGTGDEQFF,TGTGCCAGCAGTGGGCGGGGGACAGGGGATGAGCAGTTCTTC
TRBV28,NA,NA,15,TRBJ2-1,CASSLRGRGYNEQFF,TGTGCCAGCAGTTTGCGGGGCCGGGGCTACAATGAGCAGTTCTTC
TRBV5-1,NA,TRBD2,13,TRBJ2-3,CATRLAGTDTQYF,TGCGCCACCCGCCTAGCGGGCACAGATACGCAGTATTTT
TRBV7-9,few,NA,15,TRBJ2-1,CASSLAQAAPYEQFF,TGTGCCAGCAGCTTAGCGCAGGCGGCCCCTTATGAGCAGTTCTTC
TRBV28,NA,NA,14,TRBJ2-2,CASSYQGCTGELFF,TGTGCCAGCAGTTATCAGGGTTGCACCGGGGAGCTGTTTTTT
TRBV27,few,NA,15,TRBJ1-6,CASSLSQGVNSPLHF,TGTGCCAGCAGTTTGTCACAGGGAGTTAATTCACCCCTCCACTTT
TRBV4-2,few,NA,13,TRBJ2-1,CASSQAMTSEQFF,TGTGCCAGCAGCCAAGCTATGACGTCGGAGCAGTTCTTC
TRBV5-4,many,TRBD1,15,TRBJ2-7,CASSRGWGQTYEQYF,TGTGCCAGCAGCAGGGGATGGGGACAGACCTACGAGCAGTACTTC
TRBV7-2,NA,TRBD2,15,TRBJ2-5,CASRIAGGRGETQYF,TGTGCCAGCAGGATAGCGGGAGGGCGGGGTGAGACCCAGTACTTC
TRBV7-2,NA,NA,15,TRBJ2-2,CASSLSGQGTGELFF,TGTGCCAGCAGCTTATCGGGCCAGGGCACCGGGGAGCTGTTTTTT
TRBV6-1,few,NA,14,TRBJ1-4,CASGRQTTNEKLFF,TGTGCCAGTGGACGACAGACAACTAATGAAAAACTGTTTTTT
TRBV5-1,many,NA,15,TRBJ2-1,CASSPSDSSYNEQFF,TGCGCCAGCAGCCCTTCGGACAGTTCCTACAATGAGCAGTTCTTC
TRBV4-3,many,TRBD2,20,TRBJ2-3,CASSQAPYLARGVLRVTQYF,TGCGCCAGCAGCCAAGCGCCCTACTTGGCGCGGGGGGTCCTCCGGGTCACGCAGTATTTT
TRBV7-8,many,TRBD1,16,TRBJ2-3,CASSNPGTVNTDTQYF,TGTGCCAGCAGCAATCCCGGGACAGTAAATACAGATACGCAGTATTTT
TRBV12-3/TRBV12-4,many,NA,11,TRBJ2-1,CASSVDYAQFF,TGTGCCAGCAGTGTAGACTATGCGCAGTTCTTC
TRBV20-1,few,NA,12,TRBJ2-3,CSARGDTDTQYF,TGCAGTGCCAGGGGTGACACAGATACGCAGTATTTT
TRBV7-9,NA,NA,14,TRBJ1-1,CASSSGRVITEAFF,TGTGCCAGCAGCTCAGGGAGGGTAATAACTGAAGCTTTCTTT